This T cell receptor (beta chain) is from a study of post-analysis software for immune sequencing data. cDNA libraries for TCR beta contained unique molecular identifiers. Around 500,000 cDNA molecules were recovered from an input of 1 to 10 million T cells. One entry per CDR3 protein, called by TCRdb with MiXCR from the PCR reads. Of about half a million distinct CDR3 sequences listed, less than 40% are singletons. This clonotype was counted a few times. Its cognate antigen is unknown. Study-level points and caveats: TRBV5-6, TRBV5-1 and TRBV20-1 belonged to a set of about five TRBV segments that were more frequent in patients than controls.

The CDR3 runs 13 residues. J lost 13 bases, V lost 0 bases, and 4 bases had no gene match. Germline V gene sequence: CDR1 SGHTA, CDR2 FQGNSA. The V and J genes are TRBV7-2 and TRBJ1-5, with 9 bases aligning to TRBD1. The source material was blood. This TCR was recovered from a girl aged 2-17 years with multiple sclerosis. The CDR3 nucleotides read TGTGCCAGCAGCTTAGCCAGACAGGGGGAGCAGCATTTT. Encoded protein: CASSLARQGEQHF.